This TCR beta chain was observed in a study of OX40 agonist ivuxolimab in advanced cancers. Study in general: Patients with hepatocellular carcinoma, melanoma, renal cell or head and neck cancer made up the dose-escalation patients. Study results and caveats: In general, CD8+ T cells held more expanded clones than CD4+ did, on average. At 0.1 to 3.0 mg/kg and by week 6, CD4+ and CD8+ T cells in the blood had expanded clonally.

CDR3 length equals 15 residues. CDR1 is GTSNPN and CDR2 is SVGIG in the germline V gene (reference sequence). After removal of 3 bases from V and 4 bases from J, the junction contained 7 bases not matched to a gene. This clone was detected a few times. What it binds is unknown. Generated by immunoSEQ multiplex PCR, the TCRdb table keeps only in-frame clones and is missing some. The sample has about 50,000 clones, around 84% seen once. The clonotype comes from an adult with an advanced solid tumor such as melanoma, head and neck, liver or kidney cancer. Here the sequenced sample was CD4+ or CD8+ T cells sorted from blood, taken in a trial of the OX40 agonist ivuxolimab. The chain is built from TRBV30 and TRBJ1-5; 9 bases line up with TRBD1. The CDR3 here is CAWSSDRGGNQPQHF. As DNA, the CDR3 is TGTGCCTGGAGCTCGGACAGGGGAGGAAATCAGCCCCAGCATTTT.